A selection of T cell receptor beta chains follows, all from one sample in a study of quantifying T cell responses using KT2 cells. TCRdb reanalysed the UMI-ligation and nested PCR reads using MiXCR and keeps one entry per CDR3 protein. The repertoire has tens of thousands of distinct CDR3 sequences, under 14% of them found once; the top ten carry roughly 10%. Sequencing was carried out using PBMCs spiked with cells of the T cell clone KT2. All receptors derive from a human donor. CDR3s leave out the opening cysteine and the closing phenylalanine or tryptophan. The order of the fields is D gene, J gene, V gene, CDR3 protein. D genes are given only for firm matches.

>TRBD1|TRBJ2-3|TRBV5-1
ASSLLDPGGGTQY
>TRBD1|TRBJ1-5|TRBV19
ASSGTGGNQPQH
>TRBD2|TRBJ2-1|TRBV4-3
ASSPVAGSYNEQF
>NA|TRBJ2-7|TRBV27
ASIEVSEQY
>NA|TRBJ2-5|TRBV15
ATSRDSREETQY
>NA|TRBJ1-1|TRBV7-9
ASSLLDAATEAF
>NA|TRBJ2-7|TRBV27
ASSSSYEQY
>NA|TRBJ2-1|TRBV2
ASSDRPYEQF
>TRBD1|TRBJ1-2|TRBV20-1
SARHSGQGYGYT
>NA|TRBJ2-7|TRBV29-1
SVARDHYYEQY
>NA|TRBJ2-1|TRBV5-1
ASALLGWDNEQF
>NA|TRBJ1-4|TRBV28
ASSSARFANEKLF
>TRBD1|TRBJ1-5|TRBV7-9
ASSHGRGDQPQH
>NA|TRBJ1-5|TRBV12-3/TRBV12-4
ASTIAGDHQPQH
>TRBD1|TRBJ1-2|TRBV29-1
SGRQGDYGYT
>NA|TRBJ2-3|TRBV6-5
ASRELAAPDTQY
>NA|TRBJ2-1|TRBV12-3/TRBV12-4
ASSFGTTYNEQF
>NA|TRBJ1-1|TRBV11-3
ASTTGNTEAF
>TRBD2|TRBJ2-1|TRBV3-1
ASSPGGAIDNEQF
>NA|TRBJ2-7|TRBV11-2
ASSHNRDPYEQY
>TRBD1|TRBJ2-7|TRBV5-6
ACRGQGTYEQY
>TRBD1|TRBJ2-3|TRBV19
ASSMNVRGTDTQY
>TRBD1|TRBJ1-2|TRBV6-5
ASKKDGTGYYGYT
>TRBD2|TRBJ2-7|TRBV10-3
AISESGGELSYEQY
>TRBD2|TRBJ2-3|TRBV11-2
ASSGTSRRSDTQY
>TRBD1|TRBJ1-2|TRBV7-2
ASSSLTGEYGYT
>NA|TRBJ2-5|TRBV7-8
ASSSGRTAPQETQY
>NA|TRBJ2-4|TRBV10-2
ATRATDIIQY
>NA|TRBJ1-2|TRBV11-2
ASSFGTVGGYT